Below, one T cell receptor (beta chain) is given with its context. The germline gives CDR1 SQVTM, CDR2 ANQGSEA. CDR3 length: 11 residues. The trim removed 7 bases at V and 7 bases at J, leaving 6 bases unmatched. According to the study, genomic DNA was the template for TCR beta VDJ and CDR3 profiling. Each CDR3 protein is one row after TCRdb ran MiXCR on the reads. The sample lists fewer than 100,000 distinct CDR3 sequences, approximately 46% occurring once. The sample is drawn from a study of CD8+CD57+ T cells in acquired aplastic anemia. On the study more broadly: Sorting CD4+ and CD8+ cells gave DNA averaging approximately 3 ug. Healthy donor CD4+ samples were sequenced to a depth that averaged roughly 10 million reads.

The clonotype was recovered from a human donor in good health, serving as a control. Sequenced sample: sorted CD4+, CD8+, or CD8+CD57+ T cells (not recorded which) from PBMCs. The rearrangement joins TRBV29-1 to TRBJ1-2, with TRBD1 matching 7 bases. The CDR3 region has the DNA TGCAGCGCCCCAGGGGGGATTGGCTACACCTTC. Its translation is CSAPGGIGYTF.